The rows below give T cell receptor beta chains drawn from one sample of a study of vaccination effects on CD4 cells after COVID-19. Their target antigens are unknown. Method: immunoSEQ multiplex PCR; TCRdb's copy keeps in-frame clones and lacks some. The sample has roughly 56,000 clones, about 80% seen once. Sequences were derived from CD4+ T cells from PBMCs cultured without peptide, sampled before COVID-19 vaccination. The receptors originated from a human donor who received a COVID-19 vaccine. CDR3s include the opening cysteine and the closing phenylalanine or tryptophan. Fields, in order: clone size, V gene, D gene, J gene, CDR3 protein, CDR3 DNA. D genes are given only for firm matches. Size is omitted from some rows. Given values are once, few, many or a class for expanded clones.

.,TRBV5-1,.,TRBJ2-5,CASSLPAIGETQYF,TGCGCCAGCAGCTTGCCCGCAATAGGGGAGACCCAGTACTTC
few,TRBV12-5,.,TRBJ1-1,CASGLKGNTEAFF,TGTGCTAGTGGTTTGAAAGGGAACACTGAAGCTTTCTTT
.,TRBV5-1,.,TRBJ2-2,CASSSGSGTGELFF,TGCGCCAGCAGCTCCGGGAGCGGAACCGGGGAGCTGTTTTTT
.,TRBV18,.,TRBJ2-5,CASSPVAAGPKTQYF,TGTGCCAGCTCACCCGTCGCGGCAGGCCCAAAGACCCAGTACTTC
.,TRBV27,.,TRBJ1-6,CASSPRTGGSSYNSPLHF,TGTGCCAGCAGCCCAAGGACCGGGGGAAGCTCCTATAATTCACCCCTCCACTTT
.,TRBV3-1/TRBV3-2,.,TRBJ1-2,CASSQDVTGGLYGYTF,TGTGCCAGCAGCCAAGATGTCACAGGAGGACTCTATGGCTACACCTTC
.,TRBV7-2,.,TRBJ2-3,CASSLAVRDTQYF,TGTGCCAGCAGCTTAGCTGTGAGGGATACGCAGTATTTT
.,TRBV2,TRBD1,TRBJ2-5,CASDRVQETQYF,TGTGCCAGTGACAGGGTCCAAGAGACCCAGTACTTC
.,TRBV10-2,.,TRBJ2-5,CASSGSQETQYF,TGCGCCAGCTCAGGGAGCCAAGAGACCCAGTACTTC
.,TRBV5-1,.,TRBJ1-1,CASSSDSMNTEAFF,TGCGCCAGCAGCTCTGACAGCATGAACACTGAAGCTTTCTTT
.,TRBV27,TRBD2,TRBJ2-5,CASSLSLAANQETQYF,TGTGCCAGCAGTTTATCACTAGCGGCGAACCAAGAGACCCAGTACTTC
few,TRBV5-4,.,TRBJ1-1,CASSLDPSHTEAFF,TGTGCCAGCAGCTTGGATCCGAGTCACACTGAAGCTTTCTTT
.,TRBV30,.,TRBJ1-2,CAWSGPLNYGYTF,TGTGCCTGGAGCGGGCCCCTTAACTATGGCTACACCTTC
once,TRBV24-1,.,TRBJ2-5,CATSDLQGAGRETQYF,TGTGCCACCAGTGATTTGCAAGGGGCGGGTCGCGAGACCCAGTACTTC
once,TRBV6-1,TRBD1,TRBJ2-2,CASSGPQGARAGELFF,TGTGCCAGCAGTGGCCCCCAGGGGGCGCGGGCCGGGGAGCTGTTTTTT
.,TRBV6-5,.,TRBJ1-4,CASSYVGEKLFF,TGTGCCAGCAGTTACGTGGGTGAAAAACTGTTTTTT
.,TRBV7-9,.,TRBJ1-2,CASSLNDRPNYGYTF,TGTGCCAGCAGCTTAAACGACAGGCCGAACTATGGCTACACCTTC
.,TRBV5-6,.,TRBJ2-1,CASSLGLGSSYNEQFF,TGTGCCAGCAGCTTGGGGTTGGGGAGCTCCTACAATGAGCAGTTCTTC
.,TRBV19,.,TRBJ1-2,CASSRPRGNLNYGYTF,TGTGCCAGTAGTCGGCCTCGCGGAAACCTTAACTATGGCTACACCTTC
.,TRBV4-3,TRBD1,TRBJ2-5,CASSRDRGETQYF,TGCGCCAGCAGCCGGGACAGGGGGGAGACCCAGTACTTC
once,TRBV6-5,.,TRBJ1-4,CASSLEGTGEKLFF,TGTGCCAGCAGTTTGGAGGGAACGGGTGAAAAACTGTTTTTT
.,TRBV12-3/TRBV12-4,.,TRBJ1-3,CASMRSSGNTIYF,TGTGCCAGCATGAGAAGCTCTGGAAACACCATATATTTT
.,TRBV7-8,.,TRBJ1-4,CASSSRALETKKLFF,TGTGCCAGCAGCAGCCGGGCCCTAGAGACCAAAAAACTGTTTTTT
.,TRBV5-1,.,TRBJ2-1,CASSLATFGPSYNEQFF,TGCGCCAGCAGCTTGGCAACCTTCGGGCCCTCCTACAATGAGCAGTTCTTC
.,TRBV5-5,TRBD1,TRBJ1-4,CASSLRWTGGVATNEKLFF,TGTGCCAGCAGCTTGCGGTGGACAGGGGGGGTCGCAACTAATGAAAAACTGTTTTTT
.,TRBV24-1,.,TRBJ1-5,CATSATDTNQPQHF,TGTGCCACCAGTGCAACAGATACCAATCAGCCCCAGCATTTT
.,TRBV7-2,TRBD1,TRBJ1-2,CASSSTGAPRGYTF,TGTGCCAGCAGCTCTACAGGGGCCCCTCGTGGCTACACCTTC
few,TRBV9,.,TRBJ2-2,CASSVRTGWAGELFF,TGTGCCAGCAGCGTAAGAACAGGGTGGGCCGGGGAGCTGTTTTTT
.,TRBV19,.,TRBJ1-5,CASSGSGMWDQPQHF,TGTGCCAGTAGTGGATCAGGGATGTGGGACCAGCCCCAGCATTTT
.,TRBV7-2,TRBD1,TRBJ1-6,CASSYRTGPNSPLHF,TGTGCCAGCAGCTACCGGACAGGGCCTAATTCACCCCTCCACTTT
.,TRBV6-1,.,TRBJ1-2,CASSVQGFGVNYGYTF,TGTGCCAGCAGTGTCCAGGGTTTCGGTGTTAACTATGGCTACACCTTC
.,TRBV7-2,TRBD1,TRBJ2-5,CASSNPTGQETQYF,TGTGCCAGCAGCAACCCGACAGGGCAAGAGACCCAGTACTTC
.,TRBV7-9,.,TRBJ1-1,CASSLRVDVTRGNTEAFF,TGTGCCAGCAGCTTAAGGGTGGACGTAACTAGGGGGAACACTGAAGCTTTCTTT
.,TRBV7-2,TRBD2,TRBJ2-1,CASVKRGAYNEQFF,TGTGCCAGTGTAAAGCGGGGGGCCTACAATGAGCAGTTCTTC
.,TRBV2,.,TRBJ2-5,CASSVLTQETQYF,TGTGCCAGCAGTGTACTAACCCAAGAGACCCAGTACTTC
.,TRBV19,TRBD2,TRBJ2-2,CASSLAGGSGGELFF,TGTGCCAGTAGTTTAGCGGGGGGGTCCGGCGGGGAGCTGTTTTTT
once,TRBV14,.,TRBJ2-4,CASSQGVFTRLAKNIQYF,TGTGCCAGCAGCCAAGGAGTCTTCACAAGACTAGCCAAAAACATTCAGTACTTC
few,TRBV5-4,.,TRBJ1-2,CASSLASNYGYTF,TGTGCCAGCAGCTTGGCCAGCAACTATGGCTACACCTTC
.,TRBV30,.,TRBJ1-5,CAWSVRGQPQHF,TGTGCCTGGAGTGTACGGGGTCAGCCCCAGCATTTT
.,TRBV24-1,TRBD1,TRBJ2-2,CATSDPGQGNTGELFF,TGTGCCACCAGTGACCCGGGACAGGGGAACACCGGGGAGCTGTTTTTT
.,TRBV3-1/TRBV3-2,.,TRBJ1-6,CASSQGVRGQRNSPLHF,TGTGCCAGCAGCCAAGGGGTACGGGGGCAACGTAATTCACCCCTCCACTTT
.,TRBV2,.,TRBJ2-3,CASSAQTDTQYF,TGTGCCAGCAGTGCGCAGACAGATACGCAGTATTTT
.,TRBV27,TRBD1,TRBJ2-3,CASSFLGTGKDTQYF,TGTGCCAGCAGTTTCTTAGGGACAGGGAAAGATACGCAGTATTTT
.,TRBV15,.,TRBJ1-3,CATSQPPGSGNTIYF,TGTGCCACCAGCCAACCGCCGGGTTCGGGAAACACCATATATTTT
.,TRBV19,.,TRBJ1-6,CATRQTNSPLHF,TGTGCCACGAGACAGACCAATTCACCCCTCCACTTT
.,TRBV19,.,TRBJ1-1,CASSWSRFGDTEAFF,TGTGCCAGTAGTTGGAGCAGGTTTGGGGACACTGAAGCTTTCTTT
few,TRBV5-1,.,TRBJ1-1,CASSSGGRAPNTEAFF,TGCGCCAGCAGCTCGGGGGGGCGAGCCCCGAACACTGAAGCTTTCTTT
once,TRBV2,TRBD1,TRBJ1-1,CASRRDRAMNTEAFF,TGTGCCAGCAGGCGGGACAGGGCCATGAACACTGAAGCTTTCTTT
.,TRBV28,TRBD1,TRBJ2-6,CASSLVGGAGANVLTF,TGTGCCAGCAGTTTGGTAGGGGGCGCTGGGGCCAACGTCCTGACTTTC
.,TRBV12-3/TRBV12-4,.,TRBJ2-5,CASSHDGTWAQYF,TGTGCCAGCAGCCATGACGGAACCTGGGCCCAGTACTTC
.,TRBV12-3/TRBV12-4,.,TRBJ1-1,CASRGYGTEAFF,TGTGCCAGCAGGGGGTATGGTACTGAAGCTTTCTTT
.,TRBV19,.,TRBJ2-5,CASSALVSTETQYF,TGTGCCAGTAGTGCCCTCGTTAGTACGGAGACCCAGTACTTC
.,TRBV2,.,TRBJ2-3,CASSATEDTDTQYF,TGTGCCAGCAGTGCAACAGAGGACACAGATACGCAGTATTTT
.,TRBV11-3,.,TRBJ2-3,CASSFGTQTVYF,TGTGCCAGCAGCTTTGGGACCCAGACCGTGTATTTT
.,TRBV5-1,TRBD1,TRBJ1-1,CASSLVTRGETEAFF,TGCGCCAGCAGCTTGGTCACCAGGGGGGAGACTGAAGCTTTCTTT